This passage covers 32 T cell receptor beta chains from one sample sequenced in a study of blood T cell repertoires in COVID-19 (dated by TCRdb to between 2020 and 2021). Library generation was performed with the immunoSEQ multiplex PCR assay. Not all clones reach the TCRdb copy of this immuneACCESS table, which keeps in-frame sequences only. Checked studies attribute under half of the gap to unresolved V genes and leave the rest unexplained. In all, the sample holds some 200,000 clones, and 80% to 85% of those were seen once. The ten largest clones take up about 11% of the sample. The sequenced sample was peripheral blood. The origin of the receptors is an elderly woman with COVID-19, enrolled during active disease.

CDR3 in amino acids: CATSADRRTPQHF. The CDR3 DNA reads as TGTGCCACCAGTGCGGACAGGAGGACGCCCCAGCATTTT. The J gene is TRBJ1-5, the V gene TRBV24-1; 7 nucleotides match TRBD1. The CDR3 has 13 amino acids. Germline V gene sequence: CDR1 KGHDR, CDR2 SFDVKD. The V gene end was trimmed by 5 bases and the J gene end by 9 bases; junction bases not matched to a gene: 6.

The chain combines TRBV3-1 (or the pseudogene TRBV3-2) with TRBJ2-7; 7 positions match TRBD1. Germline V gives CDR1 LGHDT, CDR2 YNNKEL (reference sequence). Germline trimming cut 4 bases from V and 6 bases from J; bases unmatched to any gene: 6. The CDR3 consists of 13 residues. The CDR3 bases are TGTGCCAGCAGCCCCCCGACAGGGTCCGAGCAGTACTTC. This gives the protein CASSPPTGSEQYF.

The V gene is TRBV27, the J gene TRBJ1-6, with 10 bases fitting TRBD1. Germline CDR1 is MNHEY and CDR2 is SMNVEV (reference sequence). There are 15 residues in the CDR3. V lost 5 bases to trimming and J lost 3 bases; unmatched junction nucleotides: 1. CDR3 protein: CASSRTGGYNSPLHF. In DNA form, the CDR3 reads TGTGCCAGCAGTAGGACAGGGGGCTATAATTCACCCCTCCACTTT.

The V call is TRBV19, the J call TRBJ2-2, with D possibly TRBD2 on 6 matching bases. The germline CDR1 and CDR2 sequences are LNHDA and SQIVND (reference sequence). This CDR3 comprises 15 residues. V lost 9 bases, J lost 5 bases, and 19 bases lay in between. The CDR3: CASSPRDKGTGELFF. The CDR3 DNA follows: TGTGCCAGCTCCCCGCGGGATAAGGGTACCGGGGAGCTGTTTTTT.

In this sample, this clone turned up a few times. The genes are TRBV5-1 and TRBJ2-7; 8 bases are a match to TRBD2. V shed 4 bases and J 4 bases; nucleotides not matched to a gene: 10. The CDR3 totals 15 residues. Germline values: CDR1 SGHRS, CDR2 YFSETQ. In DNA form, the CDR3 reads TGCGCCAGCAGCGCAGGAAACACGGGAGGGTACGAGCAGTACTTC. It specifies CASSAGNTGGYEQYF.

The V gene is TRBV11-2, the J gene TRBJ2-7; D unresolved. CDR1 is SGHAT and CDR2 is FQNNGV in the germline V gene. V lost 1 base, J lost 0 bases, and 7 bases lay in between. This CDR3 region has 14 residues. The CDR3 DNA reads as TGTGCCAGCAGCTTAGTGTCAATCTCCTACGAGCAGTACTTC. Amino acids: CASSLVSISYEQYF.

V usage is TRBV10-3 and J usage is TRBJ1-2; 7 nucleotides line up with TRBD1. The CDR3 length is 14 residues. V trimming: 3 bases; J trimming: 6 bases; junction bases outside the gene matches: 7. Germline CDR1 and CDR2: ENHRY and SYGVKD. CDR3 sequence reads: CAISEDRASNGYTF. CDR3 nucleotides: TGTGCCATCAGTGAAGACAGGGCTTCGAATGGCTACACCTTC.

A single count supports this clone. The V and J genes are TRBV6-5 and TRBJ2-1; possible D gene TRBD1, 6 bases. Germline V gene sequence: CDR1 MNHEY, CDR2 SVGAGI. The CDR3 has 13 amino acids. V gave up 6 bases and J gave up 8 bases, with 14 bases separating them. The CDR3 nucleotides are TGTGCCAGCAGCAGAACAGGGAACGATGAGCAGTTCTTC. It specifies CASSRTGNDEQFF.

CDR3 residues: CASSRTVDTEAFF. The CDR3 DNA sequence: TGCGCCAGCAGCAGGACAGTGGACACTGAAGCTTTCTTT. The rearrangement uses TRBV5-1 and TRBJ1-1, with a tentative D call TRBD1 (6 bases). The V end was cut by 4 bases, the J end by 3 bases, with 10 bases between. Germline V gene data show CDR1 as SGHRS and CDR2 as YFSETQ. The CDR3 sequence is 13 residues long.

This clone was found a few times. The chain recombines TRBV9 with TRBJ1-2, with D hard to call. In germline, CDR1 is SGDLS, CDR2 YYNGEE. This CDR3 region has 13 residues. Trimming took off 0 bases at V and 13 bases at J, with 16 bases between the two ends. The CDR3 reads CASSVDNGARCTF. CDR3 coding DNA: TGTGCCAGCAGCGTAGATAACGGAGCTCGGTGCACCTTC.

This clone appeared a few times. The V and J genes are TRBV5-8 and TRBJ1-2, with 8 bases lining up with TRBD1. The germline V gene has CDR1 SGHTS and CDR2 YDEGEE. CDR3 size: 13 residues. Losses at the gene ends were 4 bases for V and 5 bases for J; bases not matched to a gene: 4. The CDR3 is CASSQDRAYGYTF. CDR3 nucleotides: TGTGCCAGCAGCCAGGACAGGGCATATGGCTACACCTTC. The full variable domain, with the rest looked up from reference TRBV5-8 and TRBJ1-2, is EAGVTQSPTHLIKTRGQQATLRCSPISGHTSVYWYQQALGLGLQFLLWYDEGEERNRGNFPPRFSGRQFPNYSSELNVNALELEDSALYLCASSQDRAYGYTFGSGTRLTVV.

This chain links TRBV12-2 with TRBJ1-2. TRBV12-2 is marked as a pseudogene. The CDR3 runs 12 residues. The CDR3 DNA reads as TGTGCAAGTCGCTTAGTAGGAGGATCGAATACCTTC. As protein: CASRLVGGSNTF.

This chain links TRBV7-6 with TRBJ2-2, with 9 nucleotides matching TRBD1. The germline CDR1 and CDR2 sequences are SGHVS and FNYEAQ. The CDR3 is made up of 15 amino acids. Trimming cost V 5 bases and J 5 bases; bases outside gene matches: 6. CDR3 loop: CASSPGTGLTGELFF. The CDR3 DNA reads as TGTGCCAGCAGCCCCGGGACAGGGTTGACCGGGGAGCTGTTTTTT.

The genes are TRBV28 and TRBJ1-2; D perhaps matches TRBD1 (6 bases). V gave up 8 bases and J gave up 5 bases, with 6 bases separating them. Germline values: CDR1 MDHEN, CDR2 SYDVKM. The CDR3 loop spans 10 amino acids. In nucleotides, the CDR3 is TGTGCCAGCGGACAGTATGGCTACACCTTC. Its translation: CASGQYGYTF.

The rearrangement joins TRBV10-3 to TRBJ2-7; TRBD1 might be the D (5 bases). The CDR3 covers 16 residues. Trimming took off 0 bases at V and 3 bases at J, with 15 bases between the two ends. Germline V lookup: CDR1 ENHRY, CDR2 SYGVKD. As DNA, the CDR3 is TGTGCCATCAGTGAGTCCGGCGACAGCCTCCTCTACGAGCAGTACTTC. Protein sequence: CAISESGDSLLYEQYF.

The V call is TRBV18, the J call TRBJ2-5; 9 nucleotides line up with TRBD2. In germline, CDR1 is KGHSH, CDR2 LQKENI. The J segment lost 5 bases and the V segment lost 5 bases, leaving 12 bases of the junction unmatched. The CDR3 is 16 amino acids. CDR3 protein: CASSAFARGGLETQYF. The DNA for the CDR3 is TGTGCCAGCTCAGCCTTTGCGCGGGGGGGCCTCGAGACCCAGTACTTC.

The V and J genes are TRBV4-3 and TRBJ1-5; D gene ambiguous. The CDR3 is made up of 13 amino acids. The V and J ends lost 4 bases and 7 bases respectively, with 11 bases between them. CDR1 and CDR2 from the germline V gene are LGHNA and YSLEER. This CDR3 is CASSPTGSQPQHF. The CDR3 DNA follows: TGCGCCAGCAGCCCTACCGGGAGCCAGCCCCAGCATTTT.

The rearrangement joins TRBV7-2 to TRBJ2-1; 8 nucleotides match TRBD2. This CDR3 is built from 16 residues. The junction had 15 bases not matched to a gene; V was cut back by 5 bases and J by 9 bases. CDR1 and CDR2 (germline): SGHTA, FQGNSA. CDR3 protein: CASSLGQAGGGGEQFF. CDR3 bases: TGTGCCAGCAGCCTCGGGCAGGCGGGGGGAGGTGGTGAGCAGTTCTTC.

The chain is built from TRBV28 and TRBJ1-2, with 11 nucleotides matching TRBD1. Germline CDR1 is MDHEN and CDR2 is SYDVKM. The ends lost 5 bases at V and 7 bases at J; junction bases unmatched: 6. The CDR3 is 14 residues long. CDR3 in amino acids: CASSVGQGVGGYTF. The DNA of the CDR3 is TGTGCCAGCAGTGTGGGACAGGGGGTCGGTGGCTACACCTTC.

V usage is TRBV2 and J usage is TRBJ1-5; 9 bases are a match to TRBD1. Germline V gene sequence: CDR1 SNHLY, CDR2 FYNNEI. This CDR3 is 15 amino acids long. V was clipped by 4 bases and J by 6 bases; unmatched bases: 7. The CDR3: CASSGGQGYGQPQHF. The CDR3 DNA reads TGTGCCAGCAGTGGAGGACAGGGGTATGGTCAGCCCCAGCATTTT.

The V gene is TRBV28, the J gene TRBJ2-4; TRBD1 aligns across 10 bases. The V and J ends lost 4 bases and 6 bases, in that order; junction bases with no gene match: 0. The CDR3 extends over 13 amino acids. Per germline, CDR1 MDHEN and CDR2 SYDVKM. The CDR3 nucleotides are TGTGCCAGCAGTTGGACAGGGGGAAACATTCAGTACTTC. Its translation is CASSWTGGNIQYF.

This chain joins TRBV5-1 and TRBJ2-7; no definite D call. Per the germline V gene, CDR1 is SGHRS and CDR2 is YFSETQ. V was clipped by 0 bases and J by 0 bases, with 10 bases between them. CDR3 length equals 15 residues. The CDR3 here is CASSLDALSSYEQYF. CDR3 bases: TGCGCCAGCAGCTTGGATGCTCTAAGCTCCTACGAGCAGTACTTC.

This clone came up once. One end of the junction fails to match germline, which may point to a read error. V usage is TRBV14 and J usage is TRBJ1-3; 7 bases are shared with TRBD1. The CDR3 covers 12 residues. Germline assignment: CDR1 SGHDN and CDR2 FVKESK. CDR3 sequence: CASSQVRDRFDF. CDR3 nucleotide sequence: TGTGCCAGCAGCCAAGTCCGGGACAGATTTGATTTT.

As to this clone: Other DNA sequences in this specimen translate into the identical CDR3. The gene calls are TRBV3-1 (or the pseudogene TRBV3-2) and TRBJ1-2, with D unresolved. The CDR3 length is 12 residues. Germline V gives CDR1 LGHDT, CDR2 YNNKEL (reference sequence). Trimming pared 1 base from V and 4 bases from J, leaving 4 bases between. CDR3 in amino acids: CASSQASYGYTF. The CDR3 coding sequence is TGTGCCAGCAGCCAAGCATCCTATGGCTACACCTTC.

The chain carries TRBV4-1 and TRBJ2-5, with 9 positions matching TRBD2. V lost 1 base, J lost 4 bases, and 10 bases stayed unmatched. CDR3 length equals 17 residues. Germline V gene lookup returns CDR1 MGHRA and CDR2 YSYEKL. The CDR3 protein is CASSQGDQRGAAETQYF. CDR3 nucleotides: TGCGCCAGCAGCCAAGGGGATCAGCGGGGGGCGGCAGAGACCCAGTACTTC.

This clone has a single count. The V call is TRBV4-3, the J call TRBJ2-1, with 7 bases aligning to TRBD1. Trimming at V came to 3 bases and at J to 10 bases, leaving 3 bases not matched to a gene. Germline CDR1 LGHNA, CDR2 YSLEER. The CDR3 loop spans 12 amino acids. The CDR3: CASSQYRGEQFF. The DNA for the CDR3 is TGCGCCAGCAGCCAGTACAGGGGAGAGCAGTTCTTC.

This clone was recorded once. This chain uses TRBV7-2 with TRBJ1-2, with D possibly TRBD1 on 6 matching bases. Per germline, CDR1 SGHTA and CDR2 FQGNSA. This CDR3 comprises 15 residues. Trimming pared 1 base from V and 4 bases from J, leaving 13 bases between. The CDR3 bases are TGTGCCAGCAGCTTAGACTGGGGGCAGAGCTATGGCTACACCTTC. It yields the protein CASSLDWGQSYGYTF.

In DNA, the CDR3 is TGTGCCACCAGTGACTCTCGGCTAAGCGGGCAAGAGACCCAGTACTTC. Translation gives CATSDSRLSGQETQYF. V gene TRBV24-1 combines with J gene TRBJ2-5; a weak D match, TRBD2 (6 bases). The germline V and J ends were trimmed by 4 bases and 2 bases, with 16 bases remaining between them. The germline V gene has CDR1 KGHDR and CDR2 SFDVKD. The CDR3 length is 16 residues.

This clone was seen a few times. The genes are TRBV7-3 and TRBJ1-6; 7 bases match TRBD1. The CDR3 contains 13 residues. Trimming removed 8 bases from V and 9 bases from J; junction bases left unmatched: 7. The germline V gene encodes CDR1 SGHTA and CDR2 FQGTGA. This chain's CDR3 is CASAQTGTSPLHF. The DNA for the CDR3 is TGTGCCAGCGCCCAGACAGGGACTTCACCCCTCCACTTT.

J is TRBJ1-6 and V is TRBV5-1; D not certain. V lost 4 bases and J lost 9, with 14 bases in between. Germline lookup yields CDR1 SGHRS and CDR2 YFSETQ. This CDR3 contains 14 residues. The CDR3 reads CASSVLGLSSPLHF. The CDR3, as DNA: TGCGCCAGCAGCGTCCTTGGCCTTTCTTCACCCCTCCACTTT.

CDR3 nucleotide sequence: TGTGCCAGCAGCGCTCAGACCGGGGAGCTGTTTTTT. It codes for CASSAQTGELFF. The V and J genes are TRBV9 and TRBJ2-2, with D uncertain. This CDR3 has 12 residues. Per the germline V gene, CDR1 is SGDLS and CDR2 is YYNGEE. V shed 3 bases and J shed 5 bases, with 5 bases lying between them.

CDR3 protein: CASSPGTTNEKLFF. CDR3 DNA sequence: TGTGCCAGCAGTCCAGGAACAACTAATGAAAAACTGTTTTTT. V and J are TRBV6-5 and TRBJ1-4; D unresolved. The CDR3 is 14 residues long. Germline V lookup: CDR1 MNHEY, CDR2 SVGAGI. V was shortened by 5 bases and J by 0 bases, with 7 bases between the two germline ends.